What follows are 6 T cell receptor beta chains derived from one specimen sequenced in a study of siplizumab effects on memory and regulatory T cells. Clones were read by immunoSEQ multiplex PCR, and TCRdb kept only the in-frame ones, dropping some. The table lists tens of thousands of clones, 93% of them singletons, with approximately 5.3% in the top ten. What was sequenced was CD8+ T cells sorted from blood. These receptors all come from a human donor in good health.

This clone appeared once. V and J are TRBV14 and TRBJ2-7; no clear D gene. The V gene lost 0 bases and the J gene lost 3 bases, with 3 bases spanning the gap. CDR1 is SGHDN and CDR2 is FVKESK in the germline V gene. This CDR3 comprises 12 residues. The CDR3 sequence is CASSQEYYEQYF. CDR3 bases: TGTGCCAGCAGCCAAGAGTACTACGAGCAGTACTTC.

J is TRBJ1-6 and V is TRBV20-1, with D maybe TRBD1 (5 bases). The V end was cut by 0 bases, the J end by 14 bases, with 8 bases between. Germline loops: CDR1 DFQATT, CDR2 SNEGSKA (reference sequence). The CDR3 is made up of 11 amino acids. The CDR3, as DNA: TGCAGTGCTAGAGAGGGGGGAGCCCTCCACTTT. It codes for CSAREGGALHF.

The chain has TRBV27 and TRBJ1-2; 7 bases fit TRBD1. The ends lost 5 bases at V and 8 bases at J; junction bases unmatched: 11. The length of the CDR3 is 14 residues. The germline V gene encodes CDR1 MNHEY and CDR2 SMNVEV (reference sequence). CDR3 loop: CASSPGTAAMGYTF. For the CDR3, the DNA is TGTGCCAGCAGTCCCGGGACAGCCGCGATGGGCTACACCTTC.

In regard to this clone: Other DNA sequences from this sample encode an identical CDR3 as well. V and J are TRBV5-4 and TRBJ2-3; D gene uncertain. CDR3 size: 13 residues. Deletions cut 0 bases from V and 1 base from J, with 3 bases between. Per the germline V gene, CDR1 is SGHNT and CDR2 is YYREEE (reference sequence). This CDR3 is CASSLAGTDTQYF. DNA for the CDR3: TGTGCCAGCAGCTTGGCAGGCACAGATACGCAGTATTTT.

V is TRBV2 and J is TRBJ2-3; tentatively, D is TRBD1 (5 bases). The CDR3 totals 16 residues. Between the trimmed V and J ends, which lost 6 bases and 0 bases, there was a span of 16 bases. Germline-derived CDR1 and CDR2 are SNHLY and FYNNEI. CDR3 loop: CASSRPRDLSTDTQYF. The CDR3 nucleotides are TGTGCCAGCAGCCGACCCAGGGATCTGAGCACAGATACGCAGTATTTT.

CDR3: CASSRTGDDEQFF. The CDR3 bases are TGCGCCAGCAGCCGGACAGGGGACGATGAGCAGTTCTTC. The rearrangement links TRBV4-1 to TRBJ2-1; TRBD1 matches 9 bases. CDR3 size: 13 residues. CDR1 MGHRA and CDR2 YSYEKL come from the germline V gene. V dropped 4 bases and J dropped 8; count of bases not matched to a gene: 3.